The rows below give T cell receptor beta chains drawn from one sample of a study of blood T cell repertoires in COVID-19. Data came from immunoSEQ multiplex PCR; TCRdb stores just in-frame clones and leaves some out. The data show 350,000 to 400,000 clones, around 90% seen once. Sequences were obtained from peripheral blood. The receptors come from a woman aged 25 to 39 with COVID-19, enrolled during active disease. The CDR3 runs from the conserved cysteine through the conserved F or W. D genes are given only for firm matches. Size values are once, few and many counts, or a class for expanded clones, and some rows have none.

J gene: TRBJ2-7; V gene: TRBV18; clone size: once; D gene: TRBD1; CDR3 protein: CASSPVNRGLDYEQYF; CDR3 DNA: TGTGCCAGCTCACCAGTTAACAGGGGTCTCGATTACGAGCAGTACTTC
J gene: TRBJ1-1; V gene: TRBV6-5; clone size: .; D gene: TRBD1; CDR3 protein: CASSYSLDRVAEAFF; CDR3 DNA: TGTGCCAGCAGTTACTCCTTGGACAGGGTCGCTGAAGCTTTCTTT
J gene: TRBJ1-2; V gene: TRBV28; clone size: .; D gene: TRBD1; CDR3 protein: CASSLGRDRGRYGYTF; CDR3 DNA: TGTGCCAGCAGTTTGGGCCGGGACAGAGGACGTTATGGCTACACCTTC
J gene: TRBJ1-1; V gene: TRBV10-2; clone size: .; D gene: .; CDR3 protein: CASSDGGMNTEAFF; CDR3 DNA: TGCGCCAGCAGTGATGGCGGTATGAACACTGAAGCTTTCTTT
J gene: TRBJ2-5; V gene: TRBV6-5; clone size: .; D gene: TRBD2; CDR3 protein: CASSSGTSVPSQYF; CDR3 DNA: TGTGCCAGCAGTTCCGGGACTAGCGTACCCTCCCAGTACTTC
J gene: TRBJ1-2; V gene: TRBV30; clone size: .; D gene: .; CDR3 protein: CAWSVIGRGGYTF; CDR3 DNA: TGTGCCTGGAGTGTAATAGGGCGGGGAGGCTACACCTTC
J gene: TRBJ1-3; V gene: TRBV6-6; clone size: .; D gene: .; CDR3 protein: CASRQQGANSGNTIYF; CDR3 DNA: TGTGCCAGCAGACAACAGGGTGCTAACTCTGGAAACACCATATATTTT
J gene: TRBJ1-1; V gene: TRBV4-3; clone size: .; D gene: .; CDR3 protein: CASSQDLRTEAFF; CDR3 DNA: TGCGCCAGCAGCCAAGATCTAAGAACTGAAGCTTTCTTT
J gene: TRBJ2-3; V gene: TRBV27; clone size: .; D gene: TRBD2; CDR3 protein: CASRRGDYLWGTQYF; CDR3 DNA: TGTGCCAGCAGGCGGGGGGACTATCTCTGGGGAACGCAGTATTTT
J gene: TRBJ2-1; V gene: TRBV3-1/TRBV3-2; clone size: .; D gene: .; CDR3 protein: CASSQGTTGNEQFF; CDR3 DNA: TGTGCCAGCAGCCAAGGGACTACTGGCAATGAGCAGTTCTTC
J gene: TRBJ1-1; V gene: TRBV27; clone size: .; D gene: .; CDR3 protein: CASRSDTEAFF; CDR3 DNA: TGTGCCAGCAGATCCGACACTGAAGCTTTCTTT
J gene: TRBJ1-5; V gene: TRBV6-1; clone size: .; D gene: .; CDR3 protein: CASSEARTGGNQPQHF; CDR3 DNA: TGTGCCAGCAGTGAAGCCCGAACAGGAGGCAATCAGCCCCAGCATTTT
J gene: TRBJ2-7; V gene: TRBV27; clone size: .; D gene: .; CDR3 protein: CASGKLGSSYEQYF; CDR3 DNA: TGTGCCAGCGGTAAACTTGGGAGCTCCTACGAGCAGTACTTC
J gene: TRBJ2-2; V gene: TRBV7-6; clone size: .; D gene: .; CDR3 protein: CASSLAGAVNTGELFF; CDR3 DNA: TGTGCCAGCAGCTTAGCAGGGGCCGTGAACACCGGGGAGCTGTTTTTT
J gene: TRBJ2-1; V gene: TRBV7-9; clone size: .; D gene: .; CDR3 protein: CASSLSPGARSYNEQFF; CDR3 DNA: TGTGCCAGCAGCTTATCCCCTGGGGCCCGCTCCTACAATGAGCAGTTCTTC
J gene: TRBJ2-5; V gene: TRBV3-1/TRBV3-2; clone size: .; D gene: TRBD2; CDR3 protein: CASSQGSSGRETQYF; CDR3 DNA: TGTGCCAGCAGCCAAGGTTCAAGCGGGAGGGAGACCCAGTACTTC
J gene: TRBJ2-5; V gene: TRBV5-6; clone size: .; D gene: TRBD2; CDR3 protein: CASSSLAGAQETQYF; CDR3 DNA: TGTGCCAGCAGCTCACTAGCGGGGGCCCAAGAGACCCAGTACTTC
J gene: TRBJ1-2; V gene: TRBV28; clone size: .; D gene: .; CDR3 protein: CASSTGGRGNYGYTF; CDR3 DNA: TGTGCCAGCAGCACAGGAGGGAGGGGGAACTATGGCTACACCTTC
J gene: TRBJ1-4; V gene: TRBV3-1/TRBV3-2; clone size: .; D gene: TRBD1; CDR3 protein: CASSQDAPGGKLFF; CDR3 DNA: TGTGCCAGCAGCCAAGATGCCCCAGGGGGGAAACTGTTTTTT
J gene: TRBJ2-2; V gene: TRBV4-2; clone size: few; D gene: TRBD2; CDR3 protein: CASSPRGGRAPVTGELFF; CDR3 DNA: TGTGCCAGCAGCCCCCGGGGAGGGAGGGCTCCGGTGACCGGGGAGCTGTTTTTT
J gene: TRBJ1-6; V gene: TRBV20-1; clone size: .; D gene: TRBD1; CDR3 protein: CSASSGQANSPLHF; CDR3 DNA: TGCAGTGCTAGTTCCGGACAGGCCAATTCACCCCTCCACTTT